The entry below gives a single T cell receptor beta chain sequence along with its context. Its cognate antigen is unknown. The data stem from a study of cytomegalovirus exposure and HLA in healthy donors. Study-wide context: Around four fifths of 350 to 400 genotyped donors fell in the Caucasian-associated ancestry cluster. Findings of the study overall: One variant, a missense change in DCLRE1C, was linked in a later analysis to TCR beta V- and J-gene trimming.

V dropped 2 bases and J dropped 4 bases, with 10 bases sitting between them. This CDR3 spans 14 amino acids. From germline, CDR1 is SGHRS and CDR2 YFSETQ. Vbeta (60) and Jbeta (13) primers were used in the PCR. Libraries were prepared by immunoSEQ multiplex PCR; TCRdb keeps only in-frame clonotypes and omits some of them. This table lists more than 200,000 clones. The receptor was isolated from a woman in her twenties or thirties in good health and CMV-seropositive. The chain links TRBV5-1 to TRBJ1-5; tentative D call: TRBD1 (5 bases). Material: PBMCs. The CDR3 loop reads CASSLRGGNQPQHF. The CDR3 nucleotides read TGCGCCAGCAGCTTAAGGGGAGGGAATCAGCCCCAGCATTTT.